The rows below give T cell receptor beta chains drawn from one sample of a study of monozygotic twins with inflammatory bowel disease. TCRdb re-called the 5' RACE reads and catalogs CDR3 proteins one per entry, DNA excluded. This sample's clone table lists about 160,000 distinct CDR3 sequences. The specimen was blood. These receptors all stem from a human donor with ulcerative colitis or Crohn's disease, or a healthy co-twin of an affected twin (not recorded which). Both conserved end residues are part of each CDR3. Each record gives: J gene, V gene, CDR3 protein.

>TRBJ2-2|TRBV5-4
CASSFPGQGLRTGELFF
>TRBJ2-7|TRBV7-9
CASSARGGLAPHEQYF
>TRBJ2-3|TRBV6-5
CASSYSSVFRDTQYF
>TRBJ2-1|TRBV7-9
CASSLFAGASDEQFF
>TRBJ1-3|TRBV9
CASSVDGASGNTIYF
>TRBJ1-2|TRBV12-3/TRBV12-4
CASNSRTGGYTF
>TRBJ2-4|TRBV28
CASSLSRGGNNIQYF
>TRBJ1-5|TRBV4-2
CASSHYPPLWGPSNQPQHF
>TRBJ2-1|TRBV21-1
CASILAGDPNEQFF
>TRBJ2-1|TRBV2
CASSEGGTTYNEQFF
>TRBJ2-7|TRBV7-9
CASSLGALAGNFYEQYF
>TRBJ2-3|TRBV5-1
CASRDSGSAADTQYF
>TRBJ2-1|TRBV5-1
CASSLGLAQNSYNEQFF
>TRBJ2-5|TRBV13
CASSPGQLQETQYF
>TRBJ1-6|TRBV19
CASGSNNSPLHF
>TRBJ2-7|TRBV4-3
CASSQEYRPAYEQYF
>TRBJ2-1|TRBV2
CASTDSGLAGDNEQFF
>TRBJ1-1|TRBV5-8
CASSLYGSGAEAFF
>TRBJ2-1|TRBV9
CASSVGPGEFPNEQFF
>TRBJ2-5|TRBV10-2
CASRGSAYETQYF
>TRBJ2-1|TRBV7-9
CASSNLAGVDNEQFF